What follows are 30 T cell receptor beta chains derived from one specimen sequenced in a study of cytomegalovirus exposure and HLA in healthy donors. The PCR used 60 Vbeta and 13 Jbeta primers. Sequenced by immunoSEQ multiplex PCR; TCRdb stores in-frame clones only, minus some. The sample has some 87,000 clones, about two thirds seen once. Material: PBMCs. These receptors all stem from a woman aged 25 to 45 in good health and CMV-seropositive.

CDR3: CASNPGTYAYEQYF. The CDR3 DNA reads TGTGCCAGCAACCCCGGGACTTACGCCTACGAGCAGTACTTC. V gene TRBV5-4 combines with J gene TRBJ2-7, with D possibly matching TRBD2 (6 bases). CDR1 is SGHNT and CDR2 is YYREEE in the germline V gene (reference sequence). The germline V and J ends were trimmed by 6 bases and 2 bases, with 15 bases remaining between them. The CDR3 has 14 amino acids.

This clone occurred a few times. The rearrangement links TRBV5-1 to TRBJ2-7; tentative D call: TRBD1 (6 bases). This CDR3 comprises 12 residues. V was clipped by 3 bases and J by 3 bases, with 7 bases between them. Germline assignment: CDR1 SGHRS and CDR2 YFSETQ. The CDR3 reads CASSWDNYEQYF. CDR3 in DNA: TGCGCCAGCAGCTGGGACAACTACGAGCAGTACTTC.

This clone was seen a handful of times. The chain carries TRBV27 and TRBJ2-3; 7 nucleotides agree with TRBD1. The CDR3 sequence is 18 residues long. Germline V gives CDR1 MNHEY, CDR2 SMNVEV (reference sequence). The V segment lost 4 bases and the J segment 4 bases; nucleotides outside the gene matches: 17. The CDR3 DNA sequence: TGTGCCAGCAGTTCGGAGACAGGGACGGCCCATGGTCCAGATACGCAGTATTTT. Residues: CASSSETGTAHGPDTQYF.

The chain combines TRBV5-1 with TRBJ1-2, with D maybe TRBD1 (6 bases). Germline lookup yields CDR1 SGHRS and CDR2 YFSETQ. The CDR3 totals 14 residues. The V end was cut by 2 bases, the J end by 3 bases, with 11 bases between. The CDR3 reads CASSFPDSYYGYTF. The CDR3 nucleotides read TGCGCCAGCAGCTTCCCGGACAGCTACTATGGCTACACCTTC.

This clone occurred a few times. The chain joins TRBV6-1 to TRBJ1-6; TRBD1 might be the D (5 bases). CDR1 MNHNS and CDR2 SASEGT come from the germline V gene. V shed 1 base and J shed 0 bases, with 7 bases lying between them. This CDR3 contains 16 residues. This chain's CDR3 is CASSEDRSSYNSPLHF. The CDR3 DNA is TGTGCCAGCAGTGAAGACAGGAGCTCCTATAATTCACCCCTCCACTTT.

The CDR3 loop is CASSVEPTGEGYTF. CDR3 in DNA: TGTGCCAGCAGCGTCGAGCCTACAGGGGAAGGCTACACCTTC. V and J are TRBV9 and TRBJ1-2; 7 nucleotides match TRBD1. The trim removed 2 bases at V and 8 bases at J, leaving 9 bases unmatched. The CDR3 length is 14 residues. Germline CDR1 reads SGDLS; CDR2 reads YYNGEE. The full variable domain, completed using reference TRBV9 and TRBJ1-2, is DSGVTQTPKHLITATGQRVTLRCSPRSGDLSVYWYQQSLDQGLQFLIQYYNGEERAKGNILERFSAQQFPDLHSELNLSSLELGDSALYFCASSVEPTGEGYTFGSGTRLTVV.

The chain links TRBV9 to TRBJ1-6; possible D gene TRBD1, 5 bases. CDR1 and CDR2 (germline): SGDLS, YYNGEE. Deletions cut 3 bases from V and 8 bases from J, with 21 bases between. The CDR3 loop spans 17 amino acids. CDR3 bases: TGTGCCAGCAGCGCCTTCGGGAGGGGCTCGGGGGATTCACCCCTCCACTTT. This codes for CASSAFGRGSGDSPLHF.

This chain uses TRBV5-1 with TRBJ1-5; 11 bases match TRBD1. This CDR3 spans 17 amino acids. Germline lookup yields CDR1 SGHRS and CDR2 YFSETQ. J gave up 5 bases and V 2 bases, and 9 bases lay outside the gene matches. CDR3 sequence: CASSLGTGTGGYQPQHF. CDR3 in DNA: TGCGCCAGCAGCTTAGGAACCGGGACAGGGGGATATCAGCCCCAGCATTTT.

The chain's CDR3 is CASSLNAGGLYNEQFF. The DNA for the CDR3 is TGTGCCAGCAGCTTAAATGCGGGGGGCCTTTACAATGAGCAGTTCTTC. The chain carries TRBV7-8 and TRBJ2-1; 8 bases map to TRBD2. Germline V gene data show CDR1 as SGHVS and CDR2 as FQNEAQ. J was trimmed by 4 bases and V by 2 bases; bases with no gene match: 7. This CDR3 has 16 amino acids.

The chain has TRBV18 and TRBJ2-1; 8 nucleotides agree with TRBD2. Trimming cost V 0 bases and J 8 bases; bases outside gene matches: 12. The CDR3 contains 17 residues. Germline V gene data show CDR1 as KGHSH and CDR2 as LQKENI. The CDR3 DNA is TGTGCCAGCTCACCACCGGGGAGCGGGGGTCATTTAGATGAGCAGTTCTTC. Its protein product is CASSPPGSGGHLDEQFF.

This clone has a single count. The V call is TRBV18, the J call TRBJ1-3, with D hard to call. The CDR3 has 16 residues. Trimming pared 3 bases from V and 0 bases from J, leaving 12 bases between. The germline gives CDR1 KGHSH, CDR2 LQKENI. The CDR3 nucleotides read TGTGCCAGCTCACCGGAGACTCATAGCTCTGGAAACACCATATATTTT. This gives the protein CASSPETHSSGNTIYF. Supplemented by reference TRBV18 and TRBJ1-3, the full variable domain reads NAGVMQNPRHLVRRRGQEARLRCSPMKGHSHVYWYRQLPEEGLKFMVYLQKENIIDESGMPKERFSAEFPKEGPSILRIQQVVRGDSAAYFCASSPETHSSGNTIYFGEGSWLTVV.

Notes on this clone: Relative to the germline gene, one junction end is altered; a read error may explain this. The V gene is TRBV7-9, the J gene TRBJ2-3; TRBD1 might be the D (6 bases). Germline V gene lookup returns CDR1 SEHNR and CDR2 FQNEAQ (reference sequence). CDR3 size: 18 residues. The CDR3: CSSSTGDYREGSTDTQYF. The DNA of the CDR3 is TGTTCCAGCAGCACCGGCGATTACAGGGAAGGGAGCACAGATACGCAGTATTTT.

This clone was counted between two and nine times. A junction boundary mismatches the germline segment, possibly from a read error. The chain links TRBV2 to TRBJ2-1; 14 positions agree with TRBD2. The CDR3 totals 19 residues. The V gene's germline CDR1 is SNHLY and CDR2 FYNNEI. The DNA of the CDR3 is TGTGCCAGCAGGGAAGGGAGACTAGCGGGGGGGAGCTTTTTCGATGAGCAGTTCTTC. The encoded protein is CASREGRLAGGSFFDEQFF.

The V call is TRBV7-9, the J call TRBJ1-1; 7 nucleotides align to TRBD1. The CDR3 contains 14 residues. In germline, CDR1 is SEHNR, CDR2 FQNEAQ (reference sequence). V lost 8 bases and J lost 4; bases outside the gene matches: 10. The CDR3 region has the DNA TGTGCCAGCGGATCGACAGGGTCGGGCACTGAAGCTTTCTTT. Its protein product is CASGSTGSGTEAFF.

The chain is built from TRBV5-1 and TRBJ1-4, with D tentatively TRBD1 (5 bases). Deletions cut 1 base from V and 6 bases from J, with 13 bases between. The CDR3 contains 15 residues. Per the germline V gene, CDR1 is SGHRS and CDR2 is YFSETQ. Here the CDR3 DNA reads TGCGCCAGCAGCTTGTCCCAGGGAAGTCATGAAAAACTGTTTTTT. This codes for CASSLSQGSHEKLFF.

This chain uses TRBV6-1 with TRBJ2-5; D is possibly TRBD2 (5 bases). Gene TRBJ2-7 matches the end of the DNA better, so the J call may be wrong. From germline, CDR1 is MNHNS and CDR2 SASEGT. The CDR3 length is 9 residues. DNA for the CDR3: TGTGCCAGCGGACTCGAGCAGTACTTC. Translating it yields CASGLEQYF.

This clone was counted between two and nine times. The chain has TRBV30 and TRBJ1-2; no clear D. The V gene's germline CDR1 is GTSNPN and CDR2 SVGIG (reference sequence). The CDR3 has 12 residues. Trimming took 0 bases from V and 5 from J, leaving 7 bases between them. The CDR3 spells CAWSVGGYGYTF. The CDR3 DNA follows: TGTGCCTGGAGTGTAGGAGGTTATGGCTACACCTTC.

The CDR3 bases are TGTGCCAGCAGCCAACATCAGGGAATTGGCTACACCTTC. Encoded protein: CASSQHQGIGYTF. The rearrangement links TRBV4-2 to TRBJ1-2; the D gene is possibly TRBD1 (5 bases). The CDR3 covers 13 residues. CDR1 is LGHNA and CDR2 is YNFKEQ in the germline V gene. Trimming pared 2 bases from V and 7 bases from J, leaving 11 bases between.

V is TRBV5-6 and J is TRBJ1-6; D might be TRBD1 (5 bases). Germline-derived CDR1 and CDR2 are SGHDT and YYEEEE. The V end was cut by 3 bases, the J end by 3 bases, with 7 bases between. The CDR3 runs 14 residues. The CDR3 spells CASSSDSYNSPLHF. The CDR3 nucleotides are TGTGCCAGCAGCTCCGACAGCTATAATTCACCCCTCCACTTT. Supplemented by reference TRBV5-6 and TRBJ1-6, the full variable domain reads DAGVTQSPTHLIKTRGQQVTLRCSPKSGHDTVSWYQQALGQGPQFIFQYYEEEERQRGNFPDRFSGHQFPNYSSELNVNALLLGDSALYLCASSSDSYNSPLHFGNGTRLTVT.

The rearrangement uses TRBV30 and TRBJ1-6; 7 nucleotides match TRBD1. V lost 5 bases to trimming and J lost 6 bases; unmatched junction nucleotides: 4. The germline V gene encodes CDR1 GTSNPN and CDR2 SVGIG (reference sequence). This CDR3 is 13 amino acids long. The CDR3 nucleotides read TGTGCCTGGTCTTGGGACAGTAATTCACCCCTCCACTTT. The encoded protein is CAWSWDSNSPLHF.

The rearrangement links TRBV19 to TRBJ1-2; D gene ambiguous. The CDR3 totals 14 residues. Trimming removed 3 bases from V and 7 bases from J, with 15 bases in between. Per the germline V gene, CDR1 is LNHDA and CDR2 is SQIVND (reference sequence). The CDR3 is CASSIPLGGSGYTF. In DNA form, the CDR3 reads TGTGCCAGTAGTATCCCCCTAGGAGGAAGTGGCTACACCTTC.

V gene TRBV2 combines with J gene TRBJ2-5, with 8 bases matching TRBD2. Losses at the gene ends were 9 bases for V and 4 bases for J; bases not matched to a gene: 4. CDR3 length equals 12 residues. Germline CDR1 is SNHLY and CDR2 is FYNNEI. CDR3 sequence reads: CARTSGGETQYF. DNA of the CDR3: TGTGCCAGAACTAGCGGTGGAGAGACCCAGTACTTC.

V and J are TRBV6-5 and TRBJ2-1; 9 positions agree with TRBD2. V lost 3 bases to trimming and J lost 7 bases; unmatched junction nucleotides: 10. The germline gives CDR1 MNHEY, CDR2 SVGAGI. This CDR3 is built from 16 residues. CDR3 loop: CASSYRWLAGRNEQFF. For the CDR3, the DNA is TGTGCCAGCAGTTATAGGTGGCTAGCGGGGCGGAATGAGCAGTTCTTC.

The rearrangement joins TRBV6-1 to TRBJ2-5, with a possible D match to TRBD2 (6 bases). The assigned J gene may be wrong: the sequence end matches TRBJ2-7 better. Per the germline V gene, CDR1 is MNHNS and CDR2 is SASEGT. This CDR3 has 15 residues. CDR3 sequence reads: CASSPLARETYEQYF. The CDR3 nucleotides are TGTGCCAGCAGTCCATTAGCCCGGGAGACCTACGAGCAGTACTTC.

The chain carries TRBV21-1 and TRBJ2-7; the table gives TRBD1 as D, unverified against the DNA. TRBV21-1 is noted as a pseudogene. The CDR3 covers 14 residues. The CDR3 nucleotides are TGTGCCAGCAGCACGGACAAAGTGGGGAACGAGCAGTACTTC. This encodes CASSTDKVGNEQYF.

The rearrangement uses TRBV5-1 and TRBJ2-5; D is possibly TRBD1 (6 bases). V shed 1 base and J shed 2 bases, with 9 bases lying between them. The germline CDR1 and CDR2 sequences are SGHRS and YFSETQ. CDR3 length: 14 residues. The CDR3 loop reads CASSLMGTQETQYF. In DNA form, the CDR3 reads TGCGCCAGCAGCTTGATGGGGACACAAGAGACCCAGTACTTC.

As concerns this clone: Other DNA sequences in this specimen translate into the identical CDR3. This chain links TRBV5-1 with TRBJ1-1, with D possibly matching TRBD1 (6 bases). Germline lookup yields CDR1 SGHRS and CDR2 YFSETQ. The CDR3 sequence is 15 residues long. Trimming removed 0 bases from V and 0 bases from J, with 9 bases in between. As DNA, the CDR3 is TGCGCCAGCAGCTTGGTTCAGGGGATGAACACTGAAGCTTTCTTT. As protein: CASSLVQGMNTEAFF.

The genes are TRBV7-8 and TRBJ2-1; the D is unclear. There are 13 residues in the CDR3. Germline V gene sequence: CDR1 SGHVS, CDR2 FQNEAQ. The V end lost 8 bases, the J end lost 4 bases, and 12 bases lay between the germline ends. Here the CDR3 reads CASARGVYNEQFF. The CDR3 DNA follows: TGTGCCAGCGCCCGAGGCGTATACAATGAGCAGTTCTTC.

The genes are TRBV7-9 and TRBJ2-2; 9 bases match TRBD1. Germline CDR1 reads SEHNR; CDR2 reads FQNEAQ (reference sequence). The CDR3 is 16 residues long. V gave up 3 bases and J gave up 5 bases; unmatched junction bases: 7. The CDR3 coding sequence is TGTGCCAGCAGCTTGTACAGGGGGCCCGGAACCGGGGAGCTGTTTTTT. It is translated as CASSLYRGPGTGELFF.

The V call is TRBV19, the J call TRBJ1-6; TRBD1 matches at 8 bases. V lost 8 bases and J lost 6; bases outside the gene matches: 6. Per the germline V gene, CDR1 is LNHDA and CDR2 is SQIVND (reference sequence). The CDR3 consists of 14 residues. The CDR3 protein is CASRMDRVNSPLHF. In nucleotides, the CDR3 is TGTGCCAGTCGAATGGACAGGGTTAATTCACCCCTCCACTTT.